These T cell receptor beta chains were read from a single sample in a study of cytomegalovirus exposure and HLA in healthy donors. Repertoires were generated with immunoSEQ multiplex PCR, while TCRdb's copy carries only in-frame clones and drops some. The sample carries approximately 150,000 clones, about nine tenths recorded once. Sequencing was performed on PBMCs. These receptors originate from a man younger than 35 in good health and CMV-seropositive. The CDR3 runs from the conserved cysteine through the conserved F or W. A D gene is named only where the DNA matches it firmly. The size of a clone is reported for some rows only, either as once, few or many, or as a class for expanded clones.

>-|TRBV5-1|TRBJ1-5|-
TGCGCCAGCAGCTTGGAGGGGAGCAATCAGCCCCAGCATTTT
CASSLEGSNQPQHF
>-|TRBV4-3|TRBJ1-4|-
TGCGCCAGCAGCCAAGAGCGAGGGGGGGGCCTAAATGAAAAACTGTTTTTT
CASSQERGGGLNEKLFF
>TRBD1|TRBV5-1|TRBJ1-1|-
TGCGCCAGCAGCTTGGAGCAGGGGGCGTGGAACACTGAAGCTTTCTTT
CASSLEQGAWNTEAFF
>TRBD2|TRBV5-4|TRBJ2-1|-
TGTGCCAGCAGCTTTTCGGGGACTAGCCCGTTCTTC
CASSFSGTSPFF
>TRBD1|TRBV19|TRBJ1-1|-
TGTGCCAGTATTCCCCCGGGACAGCAAAAAGCTTTCTTT
CASIPPGQQKAFF
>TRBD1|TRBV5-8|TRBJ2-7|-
TGTGCCAGCAGCCGTCGGACAGGGACCTACGAGCAGTACTTC
CASSRRTGTYEQYF
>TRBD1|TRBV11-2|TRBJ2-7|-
TGTGCCAGCAGCTGGACAGGGGATTCCTACGAGCAGTACTTC
CASSWTGDSYEQYF
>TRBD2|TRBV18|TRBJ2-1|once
TGTGCCAGCTCCCCAGCGGGGTCCTACAATGAGCAGTTCTTC
CASSPAGSYNEQFF
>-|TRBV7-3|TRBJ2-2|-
TGTGCCAGCAGCTTAGGGGGAGGCCTGAACACCGGGGAGCTGTTTTTT
CASSLGGGLNTGELFF
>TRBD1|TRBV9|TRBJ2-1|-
TGTGCCAGCAGCGTAGAGGGGACAGCGTACAATGAGCAGTTCTTC
CASSVEGTAYNEQFF
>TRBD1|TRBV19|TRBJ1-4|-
TGTGCCAGTAGTGACCAGGGGGCAGGGGAAAAACTGTTTTTT
CASSDQGAGEKLFF
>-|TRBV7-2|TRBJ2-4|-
TGTGCCAGCAGCTCACGTACGACTTCGTTAAACATTCAGTACTTC
CASSSRTTSLNIQYF
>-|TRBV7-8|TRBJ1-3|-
TGTGCCAGCAGACCCCGACAGGCCCTCCGGAGCTCTGGAAACACCATATATTTT
CASRPRQALRSSGNTIYF
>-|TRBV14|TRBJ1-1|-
TGTGCCAGCAGCCAAGATTGGGGCGGCGGGACCCGGGGGACTGAAGCTTTCTTT
CASSQDWGGGTRGTEAFF
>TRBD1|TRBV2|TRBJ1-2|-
TGTGCCAGCAGGACAGGGTCCTATGGCTACACCTTC
CASRTGSYGYTF
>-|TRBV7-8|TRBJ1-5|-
TGTGCCAGCAGCCGGCAGGGAGGTTTCGATAGCAATCAGCCCCAGCATTTT
CASSRQGGFDSNQPQHF
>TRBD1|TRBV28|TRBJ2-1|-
TGTGCCAGCAGGATCCGGGACAGGGGTACAGCGGGACCCCGCTCCTACAATGAGCAGTTCTTC
CASRIRDRGTAGPRSYNEQFF
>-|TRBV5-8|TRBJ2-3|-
TGTGCCAGCAGCTTGGGTACCAGGGGGAGGTCAGATACGCAGTATTTT
CASSLGTRGRSDTQYF
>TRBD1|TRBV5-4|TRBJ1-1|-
TGTGCCAGCAGCTCCGGGAAACAGGGGCGGACTGAAGCTTTCTTT
CASSSGKQGRTEAFF
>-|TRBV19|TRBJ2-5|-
TGTGCCAGTAGTATCCCTACCTATCAGGGGTACCAAGAGACCCAGTACTTC
CASSIPTYQGYQETQYF
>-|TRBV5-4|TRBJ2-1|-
TGTGCCAGCAGTTTACTAGTACCCGATGAGCAGTTCTTC
CASSLLVPDEQFF
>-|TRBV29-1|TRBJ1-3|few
TGCAGTGCTTCCCAGGGGAAGGGAAACACCATATATTTT
CSASQGKGNTIYF
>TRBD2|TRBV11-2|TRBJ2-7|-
TGTGCCAGCAGAGGACTAGGAGGTACCTACGAGCAGTACTTC
CASRGLGGTYEQYF
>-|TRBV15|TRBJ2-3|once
TGTGCCACCAGCGGCGGGGAATTCACAGATACGCAGTATTTT
CATSGGEFTDTQYF
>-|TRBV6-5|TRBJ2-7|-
TGTGCCAGCAGTAGGGGGGGAGACTACGAGCAGTACTTC
CASSRGGDYEQYF
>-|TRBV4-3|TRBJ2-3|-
TGCGCCAGCAGCCAAGGGGAGCCGACCGATACGCAGTATTTT
CASSQGEPTDTQYF
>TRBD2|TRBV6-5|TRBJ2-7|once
TGTGCCAGCAGTTACGCGGGGACTAGCCATTACGAGCAGTACTTC
CASSYAGTSHYEQYF
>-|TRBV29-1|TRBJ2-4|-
TGCAGCGTTCAACAGGGAAACATTCAGTACTTC
CSVQQGNIQYF
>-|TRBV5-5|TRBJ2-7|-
TGTGCCAGCAGCTGGGACACCCCCTACGAGCAGTACTTC
CASSWDTPYEQYF
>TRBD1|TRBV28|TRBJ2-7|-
TGTGCCAGCAGTTCTTCAGGGGGTATGTCCTACGAGCAGTACTTC
CASSSSGGMSYEQYF
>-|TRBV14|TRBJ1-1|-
TGTGCCAGCAGCCAAGCCCTCGGGGGGGCTGAAGCTTTCTTT
CASSQALGGAEAFF
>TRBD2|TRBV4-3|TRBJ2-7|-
TGCGCCAGCAGCCAAGATCTTAGCGGGGGTTTCGAGCAGTACTTC
CASSQDLSGGFEQYF
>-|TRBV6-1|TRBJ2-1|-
TGTGCCAGCGGGCAGTACAATGAGCAGTTCTTC
CASGQYNEQFF
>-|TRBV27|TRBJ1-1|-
TGTGCCAGCAGGAGTACTATCGACAGGAGGCGGACTGAAGCTTTCTTT
CASRSTIDRRRTEAFF
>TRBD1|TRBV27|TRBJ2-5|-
TGTGCCAGCAGTAGAAACAGGGGCCCCCAAGAGACCCAGTACTTC
CASSRNRGPQETQYF
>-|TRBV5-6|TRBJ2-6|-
TGTGCCAGCATTTTACGGGGGGCCAATTGGGCCGGGGCCAACGTCCTGACTTTC
CASILRGANWAGANVLTF
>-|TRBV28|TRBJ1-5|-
TGTGCCAGCAGCCCCATAGGGCAGGGGCTCAATCAGCCCCAGCATTTT
CASSPIGQGLNQPQHF
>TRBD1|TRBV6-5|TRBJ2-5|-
TGTGCCAGCAGTTCCTCGGACAGGGGGGGCGAGACCCAGTACTTC
CASSSSDRGGETQYF
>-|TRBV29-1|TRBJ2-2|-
TGCAGCGTTGAGGCGGGCCCCTCCACCGGGGAGCTGTTTTTT
CSVEAGPSTGELFF
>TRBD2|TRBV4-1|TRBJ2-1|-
TGCGCCAGCAGCCAAGAGGGGCCCGCTAGCGGGACCTACAATGAGCAGTTCTTC
CASSQEGPASGTYNEQFF
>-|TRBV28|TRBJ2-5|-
TGTGCCAGCAACGGGGTTTCGGGGGAGACCCAGTACTTC
CASNGVSGETQYF
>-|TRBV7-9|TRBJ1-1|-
TGTGCCAGCAGCCTGACAGCCACGAACACTGAAGCTTTCTTT
CASSLTATNTEAFF
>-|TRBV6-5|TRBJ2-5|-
TGTGCCAGCGCGCGACATCACCAAGAGACCCAGTACTTC
CASARHHQETQYF
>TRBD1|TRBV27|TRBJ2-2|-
TGTGCCAGCAGTCTCCTTAGGACAGGGGGTCTTTCGAACACCGGGGAGCTGTTTTTT
CASSLLRTGGLSNTGELFF
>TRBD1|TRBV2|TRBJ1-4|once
TGTGCCAGCAGTGCATGGGACAGGGGAGGGAAACTGTTTTTT
CASSAWDRGGKLFF
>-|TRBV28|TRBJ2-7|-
TGTGCCAGCCGTCAGGGATTATTCCAGTACTTC
CASRQGLFQYF
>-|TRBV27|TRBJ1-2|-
TGTGCCAGCAGTTCCGGACATCTCTATGGCTACACCTTC
CASSSGHLYGYTF
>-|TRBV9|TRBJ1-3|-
TGTGCCAGCAGCGTAGCGGCGGTCTCTGGAAACACCATATATTTT
CASSVAAVSGNTIYF
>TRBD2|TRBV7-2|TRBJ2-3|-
TGTGCCAGCAGCTTCGGGTGGCTAGCGGCAGATACGCAGTATTTT
CASSFGWLAADTQYF